Below, one TCR beta chain is given with its context. No cognate antigen has been identified for it. The sample holds no much larger clone one base away, and base qualities are not on file. This specimen comes from a study of cytomegalovirus exposure and HLA in healthy donors (dated by TCRdb to the late 2010s). Regarding the research as a whole: An earlier analysis of approximately 640 of the donors reported 250 to 350 Gb of sequence data and around 110 million unique TCR beta sequences from about 180 million T cells. An early release that covered some 640 HLA-typed donors contained approximately 300 gigabases of sequencing data and 75 million to 100 million unique TCR sequences. The genetic ancestry cluster associated with self-reported Caucasian donors included over 80% of the roughly 360 genotyped donors. The study aimed to test whether signatures of past pathogen exposure could be identified by cataloging public T cell receptors. Using immunosequencing, the study profiled T cell repertoires from about 620 subjects and related those repertoires to cytomegalovirus serostatus. In addition to the first cohort of about 650 subjects, a separate validation cohort of about 120 different subjects was used. To predict cytomegalovirus infection status, the study combined high-throughput TCR immunosequencing, statistical association of individual TCRs with disease status, and machine learning. A later analysis re-analyzed previously published TCR beta repertoires from 666 donors and added high-resolution HLA genotyping to study TCR occurrence patterns. In the later analysis, no new phenotypic data were used to find candidate immune exposures; instead, reliance was placed on TCR beta sequences and their occurrence across donors. In an earlier analysis of 587 of the donors, high-throughput TCR beta sequencing was used to judge whether each TCR beta V gene segment behaved as functional or pseudogenic. Alongside the repertoire data, information on donor age, sex, ethnicity and CMV serostatus was compiled. A later genetic analysis took genome-wide SNP genotypes for about three fifths of the 666 donors and used that subset as a discovery cohort. Every discovery cohort repertoire had been produced on one sequencing platform. HLA typing included class I and class II loci at four-digit resolution. The number of donors typed differed by locus, with about 629-640 for A, B, C, DRB1 and DQB1, 522 for DQA1, about 610 for DPA1, and roughly 450 for DPB1. Four or five DR-DQ haplotypes were handled as single units for association and clustering because linkage in the cohort was strong. On average, roughly 240,000 unique TCR beta nucleotide sequences were sequenced per donor among a few hundred genotyped donors of the cohort, with 15% to 20% of those sequences being non-productive. Study-wide findings and limitations: Correlated functional status among segregating V segments might be attributable to linkage disequilibrium, but an unknown experimental factor could not be ruled out. In both the original and validation cohorts, the classifier was reported to diagnose cytomegalovirus status with high specificity and sensitivity. Specific HLA alleles were associated with 16,951 TCR beta sequences at a false discovery rate of 0.05 in a later analysis. A later analysis reported that several top co-occurrence clusters appeared linked to parvovirus B19, influenza, CMV and Epstein-Barr virus. A further reported finding was that TCR beta sequences accurately predicted the HLA-A and HLA-B alleles for most subjects in the first cohort. Across donors, most TCR sequences were observed very rarely, whereas some public TCRs were present in many individuals. Compared with equally common non-associated chains, HLA-associated TCR beta chains in a later analysis were more clonally expanded and had lower generation probabilities. Most CMV-associated TCR beta chains appeared to be HLA-restricted in a later analysis, and the HLA associations seemed to be driven largely by CMV exposure. Roughly 15 rarely observed V segments, including chromosome 9 orphons, were excluded from the earlier analysis of several hundred of the donors because counts were too low. Because the 87-base-pair reads could not distinguish some IMGT-functional V segments, including TRBV6-2 and TRBV6-3, those segments were excluded. According to the authors, the approach could potentially be generalized to other disease states and immunological phenotypes. In a later analysis, the rate of TCR association differed among HLA loci, with DRB1 alleles having the most associated TCRs and HLA-C alleles having the fewest. Sequencing depth was assumed to be roughly uniform across donors in the presence/absence analyses, though that assumption may not hold. When HLA alleles, especially DR and DQ, strongly co-occurred, attributing TCR associations to individual alleles was difficult. Because HLA typing was missing for some donors at each locus, association tests included only the typed subset. According to a later genetic analysis, donors in an Asian-associated ancestry cluster had fewer N-insertions in productive TCRs than the approximately 700-donor mean. This cohort had only TCR beta chains sequenced, and the lack of alpha or paired-chain data limited which features could be detected. In an earlier analysis of approximately 590 of the donors, most TCR beta V segments appeared in productive rearrangements about 87% or about 30% of the time, broadly matching IMGT annotations. CMV serostatus was the only immune exposure information available for the cohort. A total of fewer than 200 TCR beta chains were listed by the study as associated with cytomegalovirus. In a later genetic analysis, a missense DCLRE1C variant was associated with V-gene and J-gene trimming of TCR beta chains, and the association was replicated in an independent cohort. A group of highly shared sequence variants was considered likely to be a technical artifact of the sequencing pipeline. A few of the identified cytomegalovirus-associated TCR beta chains were confirmed in vitro to be specific for cytomegalovirus antigens.

Including the terminal cysteine and phenylalanine, the CDR3 comprises 13 residues. The CDR3 DNA has 39 bases and is translated from base 1. V was cut back by 5 bases and J by 6 bases, leaving a gap of 13 bases between them. CDR1 and CDR2, looked up from the germline V gene, are SGHTA and FQGNSA. The protocol used for the library was the immunoSEQ multiplex PCR assay. The multiplex PCR relied on a mix of 60 forward primers for TCR Vbeta segments and 13 reverse primers for TCR Jbeta segments. The CDR3 region of rearranged TCR beta genes was amplified from genomic DNA by a multiplex PCR assay. Amplified TCR beta libraries were sequenced as 87-base-pair reads on the Illumina HiSeq System. In the source study's methods: A later analysis tallied 70 million to 100 million unique TCR beta chains across the approximately 670 repertoires, and around 10 million of those chains were shared by two or more donors. To remove PCR and sequencing errors, raw reads were error-corrected and collapsed into unique sequences using a nearest-neighbor algorithm that merged closely related sequences. CDR3 sequences were aligned to IMGT reference sequences to assign V, D and J gene segments. For a sequence to be retained, a match of at least six nucleotides was required to both a V gene segment and a J gene segment. A rearrangement was called productive if the CDR3 had no stop codons and remained in frame with V and J, and every other rearrangement was called non-productive. Following IMGT convention, CDR3 was defined as the stretch from the second conserved V-encoded cysteine up to the conserved J-encoded phenylalanine. The earlier analysis of about 530 of the donors excluded any sequence lacking an unambiguous match to a single V gene segment. An earlier analysis of almost 600 of the donors classified V segments as functional when productive rearrangements were above 56.7% and as segregating when the standard deviation between donors was above 5%. To diagnose cytomegalovirus status from the catalog of TCR beta chain sequences, a statistical classification framework was built. In a later analysis, V and J genes were assigned by comparing TCR nucleotide sequences against IMGT/GENE-DB human TR gene sequences. A later analysis assigned CDR3 sequences and most-parsimonious VDJ recombination scenarios with the TCRdist pipeline. In a later analysis, every TCR beta chain was defined by the combination of its CDR3 amino acid sequence and its V-gene family, and reads without a unique V-gene family were dropped. As a way to deal with suspected cross-contamination and a sequencing artifact, a later analysis dropped under 600 nucleotide sequences that were highly shared and had low generation probability. In a later analysis, a clonal expansion index for each public chain was calculated from normalized within-repertoire ranks of inferred template counts. A later analysis computed generation probabilities with a VDJ recombination model fitted to out-of-frame rearrangements, and checked the results against IGoR. A later analysis scored TCR-TCR, TCR-HLA and TCR-CMV co-occurrence with hypergeometric tests, applying a repertoire-size bias correction to TCR pairs. To estimate false discovery rates, a later analysis permuted the HLA or CMV assignments 20 times. A later analysis grouped co-occurring TCRs with DBSCAN, adding TCRdist sequence similarity when clustering within HLA-allele-positive subsets. Co-occurrence clustering excluded repertoires with fewer than 30,000 or more than 120,000 public chains, plus five with anomalous nucleotide sharing. TCRdb limited this immuneACCESS table to in-frame rearrangements with V and J called. A share of clones is missing; checked studies link under half to unresolved V genes, and the rest is unexplained. The V and J calls and the clone size are those of that table, but D and trimming were determined from the DNA. This sample has some 150,000 clones in its table, and approximately 86% of those were observed once. The ten largest account for 5.5% to 8.5% of the sample.

In total, 600 or so healthy bone marrow donors made up the cohort. All cohort members were sampled while nominally healthy, although unrecorded immune exposures were likely present. The donor was CMV seropositive and was included in the group of 250 to 300 seropositive cohort members. Each donor provided a peripheral blood sample, and peripheral blood mononuclear cells were used for TCR beta sequencing. Genomic DNA extraction from the blood cell samples was performed with the Qiagen DNeasy Blood Extraction Kit. The sequence joins TRBV7-2 to TRBJ1-2; possibly the D gene is TRBD1, per 6 matching bases. The specimen sequenced was PBMCs. This receptor was obtained from a woman between 45 and 65 years old in good health and CMV-seropositive. The DNA is TGTGCCAGCAGCATCGGGACACCAGATGGCTACACCTTC. Its product reads: CASSIGTPDGYTF.